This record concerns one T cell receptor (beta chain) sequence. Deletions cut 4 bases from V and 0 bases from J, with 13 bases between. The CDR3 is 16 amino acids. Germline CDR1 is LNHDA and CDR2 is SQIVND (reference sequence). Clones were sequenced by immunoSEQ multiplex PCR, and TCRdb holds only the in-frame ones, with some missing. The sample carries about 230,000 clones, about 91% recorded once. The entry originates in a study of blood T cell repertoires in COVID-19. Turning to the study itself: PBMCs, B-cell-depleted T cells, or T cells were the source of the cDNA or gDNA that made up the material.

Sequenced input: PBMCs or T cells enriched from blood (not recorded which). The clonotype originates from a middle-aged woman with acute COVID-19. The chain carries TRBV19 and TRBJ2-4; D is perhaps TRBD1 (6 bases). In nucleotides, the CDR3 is TGTGCCAGTAGTAGCTGGGTGGGACAAGCCAAAAACATTCAGTACTTC. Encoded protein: CASSSWVGQAKNIQYF.